This is a list of T cell receptor beta chains from one sample in a study of shared clonotypes between healthy human individuals. Only in-frame clones appear in the TCRdb table, and some are missing; sequencing was by immunoSEQ multiplex PCR. The sample includes hundreds of thousands of clones, roughly 95% seen only once; the top ten take over 0.1%. Sequenced: naive CD8+ T cells sorted from blood. These receptors were obtained from a woman in her twenties or thirties in good health. CDR3s leave out the opening cysteine and the closing phenylalanine or tryptophan.

TRBV27	TRBJ2-1	ASSRQGAYNEQF
TRBV27	TRBJ1-4	ASSLDRGNEKLF
TRBV2	TRBJ2-7	ASSEAYRVSSYEQY
TRBV6-1	TRBJ1-1	ASIIRGTEAF
TRBV5-6	TRBJ1-2	ASSLGDGYYGYT
TRBV7-9	TRBJ2-7	ASSPGTGGKYEQY
TRBV27	TRBJ1-1	ASSYSGGDTEAF
TRBV2	TRBJ2-5	ASRTTGRETQY
TRBV27	TRBJ2-7	ASQMGTGYEQY
TRBV9	TRBJ2-2	ASSLGVDGANTGELF
TRBV5-1	TRBJ1-1	ASSSRVGMMTEAF
TRBV28	TRBJ1-2	ASSPLGGYT
TRBV9	TRBJ2-2	ASSPSPRRANTGELF
TRBV15	TRBJ1-4	ATSREGDEKLF
TRBV5-8	TRBJ1-1	ASSLDGFVGTEAF
TRBV2	TRBJ1-1	ASSEYGSMNTEAF
TRBV30	TRBJ2-7	AWSAPPRVGEQY
TRBV28	TRBJ2-2	ASSPLRSHTGELF
TRBV7-2	TRBJ2-7	ASSLRLAGAYEQY
TRBV7-9	TRBJ2-7	ASLNRVSEQY
TRBV7-9	TRBJ2-2	ASSLELYTGELF
TRBV19	TRBJ2-1	ASSIYGISNEQF
TRBV19	TRBJ2-1	ASSELAEGNEQF
TRBV5-6	TRBJ2-7	ASSFGGSGEQY
TRBV13	TRBJ2-7	ASSASSYEQY
TRBV29-1	TRBJ1-1	SVQQDRADTEAF
TRBV4-3	TRBJ2-7	ASSHGRGPYEQY
TRBV20-1	TRBJ1-2	SARVLSGYT
TRBV7-9	TRBJ1-1	ASSLPPGNTEAF
TRBV27	TRBJ2-7	ASSVVGGRVYEQY
TRBV7-2	TRBJ2-2	ASSPDPWELTKNTGELF
TRBV13	TRBJ2-7	ATTPAGDEQY
TRBV28	TRBJ1-4	ASMEGRSEKLF
TRBV15	TRBJ1-2	ATSRDLGVNYGYT
TRBV9	TRBJ2-1	ASSEEERGNTYNEQF
TRBV30	TRBJ2-7	ALEGRTLGGEQY
TRBV5-1	TRBJ1-1	ASSLGGLSNTEAF
TRBV5-6	TRBJ2-1	ASSLESSYNEQF
TRBV28	TRBJ2-1	ASRYTRTDYNEQF
TRBV27	TRBJ2-7	ASSSVGSSGFYEQY
TRBV9	TRBJ1-1	ASSVAGLGTEAF
TRBV7-6	TRBJ2-7	ASSRSGTGLVEQY
TRBV10-2	TRBJ2-5	ASSMGETQY
TRBV5-6	TRBJ2-7	ASTQLEAYEQY
TRBV21-1	TRBJ1-5	ASNEVRLGCQPQH
TRBV6-6	TRBJ1-4	ASSARDLEYPEKLF
TRBV19	TRBJ1-5	ASSGAASNQPQH
TRBV12-1	TRBJ2-7	ASSLRAGLAGVWEQY
TRBV28	TRBJ2-7	ASSSLAEAYEQY
TRBV28	TRBJ1-2	ASSLSAFRGYT
TRBV7-2	TRBJ1-2	ASLRWTGEHYGYT